These 22 T cell receptor beta chains were sequenced from one sample in a study of blood T cell repertoires in COVID-19 (dated by TCRdb to about 2020). The library was built by means of the immunoSEQ multiplex PCR assay. TCRdb holds this immuneACCESS table with in-frame rearrangements only. Some clones are missing; in checked studies, unresolved V genes explain under half, and the rest has no known cause. Here the sample has around 200,000 clones; over 70% occur a single time. Together, the top ten hold 8.2% of the sample. Source material: peripheral blood. The source of these receptors is a woman aged 45-65 years with acute or convalescent COVID-19.

This chain links TRBV28 with TRBJ1-2; 10 bases map to TRBD1. The length of the CDR3 is 15 residues. Per the germline V gene, CDR1 is MDHEN and CDR2 is SYDVKM. V trimming: 10 bases; J trimming: 5 bases; junction bases outside the gene matches: 13. The chain's CDR3 is CATLTQGTGEYGYTF. The CDR3 DNA follows: TGTGCCACCCTCACCCAGGGGACAGGGGAATATGGCTACACCTTC.

The CDR3 DNA sequence: TGTGCCAGCAGTCACTGGACAGGGCGCACAGATACGCAGTATTTT. Translated: CASSHWTGRTDTQYF. The rearrangement links TRBV25-1 to TRBJ2-3; 8 bases map to TRBD1. This CDR3 spans 15 amino acids. Looked up from germline, CDR1 is MGHDK and CDR2 is SYGVNS. The V gene end was trimmed by 5 bases and the J gene end by 1 base; junction bases not matched to a gene: 5.

V usage is TRBV7-3 and J usage is TRBJ2-3; D gene uncertain. The V end lost 5 bases, the J end lost 1 base, and 16 bases lay between the germline ends. CDR1 SGHTA and CDR2 FQGTGA come from the germline V gene. This CDR3 is 16 amino acids long. CDR3 nucleotide sequence: TGTGCCAGCAGCACCACAAGACGAGGTGGCACAGATACGCAGTATTTT. This sequence encodes CASSTTRRGGTDTQYF.

The chain employs TRBV6-5 and TRBJ2-1; 7 positions agree with TRBD2. Germline CDR1 reads MNHEY; CDR2 reads SVGAGI. The CDR3 totals 16 residues. With V trimmed by 4 bases and J by 8 bases, 14 bases remained unmatched. Here the CDR3 reads CASSSRRTRSRHEQFF. The CDR3 nucleotides read TGTGCCAGCAGTTCCCGACGGACTAGAAGTCGGCATGAGCAGTTCTTC.

V and J are TRBV9 and TRBJ2-7; 7 nucleotides agree with TRBD1. V shed 0 bases and J 0 bases; nucleotides not matched to a gene: 3. Per the germline V gene, CDR1 is SGDLS and CDR2 is YYNGEE. CDR3 length: 15 amino acids. The CDR3 coding sequence is TGTGCCAGCAGCGTAGTAGGGGACAGCTCCTACGAGCAGTACTTC. It translates to CASSVVGDSSYEQYF. Based on the CDR3 plus reference TRBV9 and TRBJ2-7, the full variable domain is DSGVTQTPKHLITATGQRVTLRCSPRSGDLSVYWYQQSLDQGLQFLIQYYNGEERAKGNILERFSAQQFPDLHSELNLSSLELGDSALYFCASSVVGDSSYEQYFGPGTRLTVT.

This chain connects TRBV28 to TRBJ2-7, with a weak D call TRBD1 (5 bases). The germline CDR1 and CDR2 sequences are MDHEN and SYDVKM. The CDR3 length is 14 residues. Trimming shortened V by 7 bases and J by 3 bases, and 16 bases separated the two germline ends. The CDR3: CASTPGSTLYEQYF. The CDR3, as DNA: TGTGCCAGCACCCCAGGGTCCACCCTCTACGAGCAGTACTTC.

The chain has TRBV27 and TRBJ2-7, with 8 bases that match TRBD1. The V and J ends lost 4 bases and 6 bases, in that order; junction bases with no gene match: 5. This CDR3 is 13 amino acids long. Germline V gives CDR1 MNHEY, CDR2 SMNVEV (reference sequence). CDR3 DNA sequence: TGTGCCAGCAGTTACGGGACAGGTACCGAGCAGTACTTC. Protein: CASSYGTGTEQYF.

This clone was observed a single time. CDR3 DNA sequence: TGTGCCAGCAGCCGATTGGCCCACAGGGTCTCTGGAAACACCATATATTTT. Translating gives CASSRLAHRVSGNTIYF. The chain couples TRBV11-2 to TRBJ1-3; TRBD1 is a possible D gene (6 bases). From germline, CDR1 is SGHAT and CDR2 FQNNGV. V dropped 5 bases and J dropped 0 bases, with 17 bases sitting between them. There are 17 residues in the CDR3.

This chain uses TRBV7-9 with TRBJ2-2; no definite D call. V was clipped by 2 bases and J by 5 bases, with 3 bases between them. Germline CDR1 and CDR2: SEHNR and FQNEAQ (reference sequence). The CDR3 has 12 amino acids. The CDR3 region has the DNA TGTGCCAGCAGCTTATCTACCGGGGAGCTGTTTTTT. Translated, it gives CASSLSTGELFF. Full variable domain (rest looked up from reference TRBV7-9 and TRBJ2-2): DTGVSQNPRHKITKRGQNVTFRCDPISEHNRLYWYRQTLGQGPEFLTYFQNEAQLEKSRLLSDRFSAERPKGSFSTLEIQRTEQGDSAMYLCASSLSTGELFFGEGSRLTVL.

This sequence joins TRBV19 and TRBJ2-7; the match to TRBD2 covers 7 bases. This CDR3 spans 15 amino acids. The trim removed 1 base at V and 2 bases at J, leaving 5 bases unmatched. Per the germline V gene, CDR1 is LNHDA and CDR2 is SQIVND (reference sequence). The CDR3 spells CASSIALAATYEQYF. The CDR3 region has the DNA TGTGCCAGTAGTATAGCGCTAGCGGCGACCTACGAGCAGTACTTC.

The CDR3 loop reads CASSLGRADTQYF. CDR3 nucleotide sequence: TGTGCCAGCAGCCTCGGGAGGGCAGATACGCAGTATTTT. The J gene is TRBJ2-3, the V gene TRBV7-2, with 8 positions matching TRBD2. The CDR3 runs to 13 residues. With V trimmed by 5 bases and J by 4 bases, 2 bases remained unmatched. Germline values: CDR1 SGHTA, CDR2 FQGNSA.

This rearrangement joins TRBV4-2 to TRBJ1-3, with 7 nucleotides matching TRBD1. The CDR3 contains 16 residues. V lost 4 bases to trimming and J lost 0 bases; unmatched junction nucleotides: 6. Germline V lookup: CDR1 LGHNA, CDR2 YNFKEQ. CDR3 sequence: CASSRPGQSSGNTIYF. The CDR3 coding sequence is TGTGCCAGCAGCCGGCCGGGACAGAGCTCTGGAAACACCATATATTTT.

The chain is built from TRBV27 and TRBJ2-5; TRBD2 aligns across 10 bases. Germline V gene lookup returns CDR1 MNHEY and CDR2 SMNVEV (reference sequence). The CDR3 runs to 18 residues. J gave up 4 bases and V 3 bases, and 14 bases lay outside the gene matches. The DNA for the CDR3 is TGTGCCAGCAGTTTTGAAGCGAGGGGAGCGGGAGGGAGAGAGACCCAGTACTTC. It encodes CASSFEARGAGGRETQYF.

The chain recombines TRBV29-1 with TRBJ1-1, with no clear D. Germline V gene lookup returns CDR1 SQVTM and CDR2 ANQGSEA. CDR3 length equals 15 residues. The V end was cut by 7 bases, the J end by 4 bases, with 22 bases between. The CDR3 sequence: CSGAGVGVRGTEAFF. The CDR3 DNA sequence: TGCAGCGGCGCCGGTGTAGGTGTCCGGGGCACTGAAGCTTTCTTT.

This clone was seen a few times. V and J are TRBV5-4 and TRBJ1-2, with D possibly TRBD1 on 6 matching bases. The CDR3 loop spans 14 amino acids. Germline CDR1 reads SGHNT; CDR2 reads YYREEE (reference sequence). Trimming cost V 3 bases and J 2 bases, with 11 bases left between them. DNA of the CDR3: TGTGCCAGCAGCTCGGGGGGCAGCAACTATGGCTACACCTTC. Residues: CASSSGGSNYGYTF.

For this clone: This CDR3 is also generated by other DNA sequences in the sample. The rearrangement links TRBV28 to TRBJ2-1; 11 nucleotides align to TRBD2. The ends lost 5 bases at V and 4 bases at J; junction bases unmatched: 4. Per germline, CDR1 MDHEN and CDR2 SYDVKM. The CDR3 contains 15 residues. This CDR3 is CASSPGLAGYNEQFF. As DNA, the CDR3 is TGTGCCAGCAGTCCAGGACTAGCGGGTTACAATGAGCAGTTCTTC.

This clone has just a few counts. The chain joins TRBV5-1 to TRBJ1-6; a weak D match, TRBD1 (6 bases). Trimming cost V 4 bases and J 6 bases, with 11 bases left between them. Germline V gene data show CDR1 as SGHRS and CDR2 as YFSETQ. CDR3 size: 14 residues. The CDR3: CASSERTANSPLHF. The CDR3 DNA reads as TGCGCCAGCAGCGAGAGGACAGCTAATTCACCCCTCCACTTT.

The chain uses TRBV28 and TRBJ2-5; the D gene is possibly TRBD1 (5 bases). Trimming cost V 5 bases and J 0 bases, with 13 bases left between them. This CDR3 comprises 15 residues. In germline, CDR1 is MDHEN, CDR2 SYDVKM. DNA of the CDR3: TGTGCCAGCAGTCCCTCATCAGGGTACCAAGAGACCCAGTACTTC. Translating gives CASSPSSGYQETQYF.

V is TRBV4-1 and J is TRBJ1-1, with 11 nucleotides matching TRBD1. The germline V gene encodes CDR1 MGHRA and CDR2 YSYEKL. This CDR3 region has 18 residues. Trimming took 7 bases from V and 4 from J; bases not matched to a gene: 17. The DNA for the CDR3 is TGCGCCAGCACCCCAAGCCCAGGACAGGGGGCTGAGGGCACTGAAGCTTTCTTT. It specifies CASTPSPGQGAEGTEAFF.

This clone was recorded many times. This chain uses TRBV10-2 with TRBJ2-3, with D maybe TRBD2 (6 bases). CDR3 length: 13 residues. Germline V lookup: CDR1 WSHSY, CDR2 SAAADI. V shed 8 bases and J shed 0 bases, with 9 bases lying between them. The CDR3 DNA sequence: TGCGCCAGCGGGACTTTTAGCACAGATACGCAGTATTTT. It codes for CASGTFSTDTQYF.

V gene TRBV9 combines with J gene TRBJ1-6; a possible D gene is TRBD1 (5 bases). V was cut by 3 bases and J by 7 bases, with 8 bases left in between. Germline CDR1 SGDLS, CDR2 YYNGEE. This CDR3 region has 13 residues. As DNA, the CDR3 is TGTGCCAGCAGCGGGAGACAGAATTCACCCCTCCACTTT. Its protein product is CASSGRQNSPLHF.

Details on this clone: An end of the junction does not agree with germline; a read error may underlie this. The chain is built from TRBV7-7 and TRBJ1-4, with a possible D match to TRBD1 (6 bases). CDR1 SSHAT and CDR2 FNYEAQ come from the germline V gene (reference sequence). This CDR3 is 13 amino acids long. The chain's CDR3 is CASSPQGAEKLFF. The CDR3 nucleotides are TGTGCTAGCAGCCCACAGGGAGCGGAAAAACTGTTTTTT.